This paragraph reports one T cell receptor beta chain. This sample was included in a study of blood T cell repertoires in COVID-19. The ends lost 5 bases at V and 7 bases at J; junction bases unmatched: 10. Germline V CDR1 and CDR2: MNHNY, SVGAGI (reference sequence). This CDR3 comprises 15 residues. Authors' methods: Reference gene primer amplification gave estimated nucleated cell counts. The protocol was immunoSEQ multiplex PCR, while the TCRdb copy is restricted to in-frame clones and leaves out a portion. That table is the source of V, J and clone size, and D and trimming were worked out from the DNA. The sample yields approximately 41,000 clones, about 85% seen once.

The receptor comes from a woman at least 80 years old with active COVID-19. The gene calls are TRBV6-6 and TRBJ1-2; 10 bases agree with TRBD1. The sample comprised peripheral blood. The CDR3 protein is CASSPGQGRPIGYTF. In DNA form, the CDR3 reads TGTGCCAGCAGTCCGGGACAGGGGAGGCCTATTGGCTACACCTTC.